The sequence of this TCR beta chain was determined in a study of cytomegalovirus exposure and HLA in healthy donors. For this clone: The antigen is unknown. One end of the junction fails to match germline, which may point to a read error. Other nucleotide sequences from this sample produce the same CDR3.

60 Vbeta and 13 Jbeta primers were used in PCR. The protocol was immunoSEQ multiplex PCR, while the TCRdb copy is restricted to in-frame clones and leaves out a portion. This sample contains 50,000 or so clones. The CDR3 covers 15 residues. CDR1 is LNHDA and CDR2 is SQIVND in the germline V gene (reference sequence). Study findings and constraints: The only immune exposure information that was available was CMV serostatus.

This chain links TRBV19 with TRBJ1-6, with 9 bases identical to TRBD1. This TCR came from a woman aged 40 to 49 in good health and CMV-seronegative. Sequences were obtained from PBMCs. The DNA for the CDR3 is TGTGCCAGTAGGCAGAGGACAGGGGAAAACTCACCCCTACACTTT. This sequence encodes CASRQRTGENSPLHF.